This entry concerns a single T cell receptor (beta chain). Its antigen is as yet unknown. Only in-frame clones appear in the TCRdb table, and some are missing; sequencing was by immunoSEQ multiplex PCR. Of roughly 19,000 clones in the sample, roughly 90% were seen once. Between the trimmed V and J ends, which lost 6 bases and 3 bases, there was a span of 27 bases. CDR1 MDHEN and CDR2 SYDVKM come from the germline V gene. There are 19 residues in the CDR3. The sample is drawn from a study of regulatory and conventional T cells in RAG deficiency. Findings and caveats of the study: Shannon entropy fell and Simpson indices rose in RAG-deficient patients. Patient subsets had shorter CDR3s; Omenn Treg-Tconv overlap exceeded 80%. Compared with controls, unique Treg TCR beta sequences dropped around 90-fold in Omenn syndrome and CID/AS.

Blood CD4+ CD25-high CD127-low regulatory T cells supplied the genomic DNA template. Another study also made use of these data, one on regulatory T cells. That study adds: Primers: 52 TRBV forward and 13 TRBJ reverse. Patient repertoires had restricted TRB V-J pairs and skewed V and J usage, most in Tregs.

The source material was Tregs sorted from blood. The receptor was isolated from a human donor in good health. This chain uses TRBV28 with TRBJ1-5, with D maybe TRBD1 (5 bases). The CDR3 DNA sequence: TGTGCCAGCAGAGAACTCGGGGTAGGCAAAACAGGATTCAATCAGCCCCAGCATTTT. It codes for CASRELGVGKTGFNQPQHF.